The sample holds a few counts of the clone carrying this T cell receptor (beta chain). Enrollees, roughly 18 to 95 years old, lived in about two dozen US areas. Participants had their cohort set by participant-reported clinical history. Clones were read by immunoSEQ multiplex PCR, and TCRdb kept only the in-frame ones, dropping some. In the table there are about 190,000 clones, approximately 85% of which are singletons. This entry belongs to a study of blood T cell repertoires in COVID-19. The overall study: Collection of acute and convalescent COVID-19 samples took place in the United States, Italy and Spain. In each case, the material was cDNA or gDNA derived from T cells, B-cell-depleted T cells, or PBMCs.

The clonotype was recovered from a man aged 35 to 55 with acute COVID-19. Sequenced material: PBMCs or T cells enriched from blood (not recorded which).

CDR3 bases: TGTGCCAGCAGCTTAGCCATCGGCCGGGACAATGAGCAGTTCTTC. Translated, it gives CASSLAIGRDNEQFF. The chain recombines TRBV7-9 with TRBJ2-1; D gene ambiguous. Germline V gene lookup returns CDR1 SEHNR and CDR2 FQNEAQ (reference sequence). V lost 0 bases to trimming and J lost 5 bases, with 11 bases between them. The CDR3 covers 15 residues.